This TCR beta chain was found in a study of blood T cell repertoires in COVID-19. Background on the study: Both acute and convalescent COVID-19 samples were obtained from the United States, Italy and Spain.

This CDR3 has 18 amino acids. V lost 1 base and J lost 0; bases outside the gene matches: 8. Germline-derived CDR1 and CDR2 are LNHDA and SQIVND (reference sequence). Libraries were prepared by immunoSEQ multiplex PCR; TCRdb keeps only in-frame clonotypes and omits some of them. The data contain roughly 70,000 clones, roughly 88% of them singletons. The chain couples TRBV19 to TRBJ1-1; 10 bases line up with TRBD1. The sample comprised peripheral blood. This sequence was found in a man between 65 and 85 years old with active or convalescent COVID-19. CDR3 protein: CASSIGYMGQGLNTEAFF. The CDR3 DNA reads TGTGCCAGTAGTATAGGTTATATGGGACAGGGGTTGAACACTGAAGCTTTCTTT.